These 14 T cell receptor beta chains were sequenced from one sample in a study of blood T cell repertoires in COVID-19. TCRdb's copy holds only in-frame clones and misses some; the assay was immunoSEQ multiplex PCR. The table includes tens of thousands of clones, 76% detected once. Sequencing was done on a sample of peripheral blood. These receptors were collected from a woman of 80 years or more with acute or convalescent COVID-19.

This chain links TRBV5-1 with TRBJ2-2; the D gene is possibly TRBD1 (7 bases). Between the trimmed V and J ends, which lost 4 bases and 5 bases, there was a span of 15 bases. CDR1 and CDR2 from the germline V gene are SGHRS and YFSETQ. CDR3 length: 15 amino acids. In DNA form, the CDR3 reads TGCGCCAGCAGCGCGGGACAGAGAAAGACCGGGGAGCTGTTTTTT. It encodes CASSAGQRKTGELFF.

The chain is built from TRBV4-1 and TRBJ1-1; 7 nucleotides agree with TRBD1. This CDR3 is built from 16 residues. The V and J ends lost 3 bases and 0 bases, in that order; junction bases with no gene match: 7. The germline CDR1 and CDR2 sequences are MGHRA and YSYEKL. The DNA for the CDR3 is TGCGCCAGCAGCCACGCGGTGGACAGGTTGAACACTGAAGCTTTCTTT. It encodes CASSHAVDRLNTEAFF.

The chain couples TRBV11-1 to TRBJ2-1, with TRBD2 identical over 9 bases. Germline V gives CDR1 SGHAT, CDR2 FQDESV (reference sequence). V trimming: 1 base; J trimming: 9 bases; junction bases outside the gene matches: 10. The CDR3 consists of 16 residues. This chain's CDR3 is CASSLGALAGFGEQFF. The CDR3 nucleotides are TGTGCCAGCAGCTTAGGCGCGCTAGCGGGATTTGGTGAGCAGTTCTTC.

The chain is built from TRBV19 and TRBJ2-1; TRBD2 agrees at 9 bases. The V gene end was trimmed by 2 bases and the J gene end by 7 bases; junction bases not matched to a gene: 9. Germline CDR1 is LNHDA and CDR2 is SQIVND (reference sequence). This CDR3 comprises 16 residues. The CDR3 loop is CASSIWAGGGRNEQFF. In nucleotides, the CDR3 is TGTGCCAGTAGTATATGGGCGGGAGGGGGTAGGAATGAGCAGTTCTTC.

The chain has TRBV7-9 and TRBJ2-1, with D possibly TRBD1 on 5 matching bases. CDR3 length: 12 amino acids. Trimming took off 2 bases at V and 8 bases at J, with 7 bases between the two ends. Germline V gene sequence: CDR1 SEHNR, CDR2 FQNEAQ (reference sequence). CDR3 residues: CASSLQGYEQFF. The CDR3 nucleotides are TGTGCCAGCAGCTTACAGGGTTATGAGCAGTTCTTC.

The chain couples TRBV19 to TRBJ1-5; D call uncertain. The germline V gene encodes CDR1 LNHDA and CDR2 SQIVND (reference sequence). V gave up 7 bases and J gave up 7 bases, with 20 bases separating them. This CDR3 is 15 amino acids long. For the CDR3, the DNA is TGTGCCAGTACTGTTCAATATGGGCCCCGGCAGCCCCAGCATTTT. It translates to CASTVQYGPRQPQHF.

This clone was detected a few times. The rearrangement joins TRBV29-1 to TRBJ1-1; tentative D call: TRBD1 (6 bases). CDR1 and CDR2 (germline): SQVTM, ANQGSEA. This CDR3 has 13 residues. V lost 2 bases to trimming and J lost 11 bases, with 18 bases between them. The DNA for the CDR3 is TGCAGCGTTGAACACCTCAGGACAGATTGGGCTTTCTTT. This translates into CSVEHLRTDWAFF.

The V and J genes are TRBV15 and TRBJ1-1; 8 bases are a match to TRBD1. V was clipped by 3 bases and J by 3 bases; unmatched bases: 3. Per the germline V gene, CDR1 is LNHNV and CDR2 is YYDKDF (reference sequence). This CDR3 is 14 amino acids long. The CDR3 loop reads CATSSDRGYTEAFF. Here the CDR3 DNA reads TGTGCCACCAGCAGCGACAGGGGTTACACTGAAGCTTTCTTT.

V and J are TRBV30 and TRBJ1-1; D might be TRBD1 (5 bases). The CDR3 covers 15 residues. Trimming took 3 bases from V and 0 from J, leaving 14 bases between them. Germline CDR1 is GTSNPN and CDR2 is SVGIG (reference sequence). CDR3 bases: TGTGCCTGGAGCTCCGCAGGGTCAATGAACACTGAAGCTTTCTTT. This gives the protein CAWSSAGSMNTEAFF.

This sequence joins TRBV2 and TRBJ1-5; D unresolved. V dropped 1 base and J dropped 5 bases, with 3 bases sitting between them. CDR1 is SNHLY, CDR2 FYNNEI, per germline. CDR3 length: 12 residues. The CDR3 loop is CASSEGDQPQHF. The CDR3 coding sequence is TGTGCCAGCAGTGAAGGAGATCAGCCCCAGCATTTT.

This clone came up many times. The chain uses TRBV5-4 and TRBJ2-2; D is ambiguous. The V gene lost 1 base and the J gene lost 6 bases, with 4 bases spanning the gap. The germline gives CDR1 SGHNT, CDR2 YYREEE (reference sequence). The CDR3 length is 12 residues. The CDR3 loop reads CASSLPAGELFF. DNA of the CDR3: TGTGCCAGCAGCTTGCCGGCCGGGGAGCTGTTTTTT.

This chain uses TRBV3-1 (or the pseudogene TRBV3-2) with TRBJ1-1; tentative D call: TRBD1 (5 bases). Germline V CDR1 and CDR2: LGHDT, YNNKEL (reference sequence). V was trimmed by 4 bases and J by 1 base, leaving 13 bases between them. The CDR3 extends over 15 amino acids. The DNA for the CDR3 is TGTGCCAGCAGCCCTATCCGACAGACGAACACTGAAGCTTTCTTT. Its translation: CASSPIRQTNTEAFF.

J is TRBJ2-1 and V is TRBV29-1; 9 positions match TRBD2. V gave up 4 bases and J gave up 6 bases; unmatched junction bases: 10. The length of the CDR3 is 15 residues. Looked up from germline, CDR1 is SQVTM and CDR2 is ANQGSEA. CDR3 sequence reads: CSVVGAGGPSNEQFF. The CDR3 bases are TGCAGCGTTGTGGGGGCGGGAGGGCCGAGCAATGAGCAGTTCTTC.

The chain combines TRBV9 with TRBJ2-1, with D tentatively TRBD2 (6 bases). Germline V lookup: CDR1 SGDLS, CDR2 YYNGEE. CDR3 size: 18 residues. Trimming left V 0 bases short and J 0 bases short, with 16 bases between. CDR3 residues: CASSVAGGTDLSYNEQFF. The CDR3 DNA sequence: TGTGCCAGCAGCGTAGCTGGGGGGACGGACCTCTCCTACAATGAGCAGTTCTTC.